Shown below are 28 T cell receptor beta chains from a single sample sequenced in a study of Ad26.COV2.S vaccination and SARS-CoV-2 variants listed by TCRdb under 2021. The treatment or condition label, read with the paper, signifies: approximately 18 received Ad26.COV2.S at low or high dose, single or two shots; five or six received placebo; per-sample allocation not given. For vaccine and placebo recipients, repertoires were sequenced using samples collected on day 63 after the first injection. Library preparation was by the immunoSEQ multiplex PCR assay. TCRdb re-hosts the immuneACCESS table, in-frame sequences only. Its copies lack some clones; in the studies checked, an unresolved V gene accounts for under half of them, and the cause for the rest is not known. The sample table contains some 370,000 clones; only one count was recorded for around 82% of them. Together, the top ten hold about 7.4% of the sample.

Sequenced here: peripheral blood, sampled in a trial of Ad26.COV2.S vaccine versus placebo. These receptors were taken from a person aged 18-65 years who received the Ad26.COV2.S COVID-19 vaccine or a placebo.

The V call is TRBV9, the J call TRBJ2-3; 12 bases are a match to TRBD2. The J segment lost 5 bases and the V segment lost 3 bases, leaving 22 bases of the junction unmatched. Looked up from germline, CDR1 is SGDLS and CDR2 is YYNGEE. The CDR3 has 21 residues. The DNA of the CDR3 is TGTGCCAGCAGCGCTCCAGGGGCTAGCGGGGGGGTCGGCCTGGAGGGAGATACGCAGTATTTT. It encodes CASSAPGASGGVGLEGDTQYF.

In DNA form, the CDR3 reads TGTGCCAGCAGCTTCGGGGTTGGCACAGATACGCAGTATTTT. Amino acids: CASSFGVGTDTQYF. V is TRBV7-3 and J is TRBJ2-3, with D maybe TRBD2 (5 bases). CDR1 and CDR2 from the germline V gene are SGHTA and FQGTGA. V was clipped by 3 bases and J by 1 base, with 8 bases between them. There are 14 residues in the CDR3.

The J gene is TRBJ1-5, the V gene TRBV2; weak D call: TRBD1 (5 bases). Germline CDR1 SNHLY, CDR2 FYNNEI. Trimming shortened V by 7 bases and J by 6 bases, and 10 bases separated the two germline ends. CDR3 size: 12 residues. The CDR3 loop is CASNDGAQPQHF. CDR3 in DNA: TGTGCCAGCAATGACGGGGCTCAGCCCCAGCATTTT. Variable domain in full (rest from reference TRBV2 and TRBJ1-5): EPEVTQTPSHQVTQMGQEVILRCVPISNHLYFYWYRQILGQKVEFLVSFYNNEISEKSEIFDDQFSVERPDGSNFTLKIRSTKLEDSAMYFCASNDGAQPQHFGDGTRLSIL.

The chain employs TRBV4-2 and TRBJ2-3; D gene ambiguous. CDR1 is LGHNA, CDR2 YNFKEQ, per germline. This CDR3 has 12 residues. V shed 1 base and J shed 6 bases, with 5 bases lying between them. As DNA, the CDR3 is TGTGCCAGCAGCCAAGGAATGGATACGCAGTATTTT. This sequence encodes CASSQGMDTQYF.

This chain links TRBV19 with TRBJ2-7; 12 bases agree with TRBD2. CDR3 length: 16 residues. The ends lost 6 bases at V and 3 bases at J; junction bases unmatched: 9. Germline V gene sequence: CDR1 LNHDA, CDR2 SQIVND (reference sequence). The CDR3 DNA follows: TGTGCCAGTAGCCCTAGCGGGAGGGCCGGGTTCTACGAGCAGTACTTC. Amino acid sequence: CASSPSGRAGFYEQYF. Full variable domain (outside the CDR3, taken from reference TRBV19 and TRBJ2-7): DGGITQSPKYLFRKEGQNVTLSCEQNLNHDAMYWYRQDPGQGLRLIYYSQIVNDFQKGDIAEGYSVSREKKESFPLTVTSAQKNPTAFYLCASSPSGRAGFYEQYFGPGTRLTVT.

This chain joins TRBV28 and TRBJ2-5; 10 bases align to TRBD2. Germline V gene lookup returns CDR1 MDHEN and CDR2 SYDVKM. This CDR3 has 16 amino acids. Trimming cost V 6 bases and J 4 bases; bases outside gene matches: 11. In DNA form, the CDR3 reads TGTGCCAGCAGCTCCGGGGCAGCGGGGGGGCGAGAGACCCAGTACTTC. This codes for CASSSGAAGGRETQYF.

CDR3 sequence: CASSYIRDRVNEQYF. The CDR3 bases are TGTGCCAGCAGTTATATAAGGGACAGGGTCAACGAGCAGTACTTC. The rearrangement joins TRBV6-2 or TRBV6-3 to TRBJ2-7; 9 nucleotides align to TRBD1. CDR1 MNHEY and CDR2 SVGEGT come from the germline V gene. CDR3 length: 15 amino acids. Losses at the gene ends were 3 bases for V and 5 bases for J; bases not matched to a gene: 8.

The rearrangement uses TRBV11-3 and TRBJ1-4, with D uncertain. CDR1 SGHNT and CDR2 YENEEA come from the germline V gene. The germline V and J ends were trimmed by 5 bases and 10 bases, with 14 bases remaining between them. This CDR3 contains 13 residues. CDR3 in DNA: TGTGCCAGCAGCCCGAGCGGTGATGGAAAACTGTTTTTT. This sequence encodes CASSPSGDGKLFF.

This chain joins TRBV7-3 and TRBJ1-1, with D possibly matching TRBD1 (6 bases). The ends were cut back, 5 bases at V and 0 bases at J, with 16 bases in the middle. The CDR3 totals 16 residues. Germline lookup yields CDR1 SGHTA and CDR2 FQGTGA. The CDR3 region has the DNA TGTGCCAGCAGCCCCTTGGGGGGGGCCATGAACACTGAAGCTTTCTTT. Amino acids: CASSPLGGAMNTEAFF.

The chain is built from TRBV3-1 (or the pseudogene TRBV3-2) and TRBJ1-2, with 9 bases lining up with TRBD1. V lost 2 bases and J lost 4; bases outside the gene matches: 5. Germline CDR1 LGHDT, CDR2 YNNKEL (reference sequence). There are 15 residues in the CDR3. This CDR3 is CASSQLGQGGYGYTF. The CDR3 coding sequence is TGTGCCAGCAGCCAACTGGGACAGGGAGGCTATGGCTACACCTTC.

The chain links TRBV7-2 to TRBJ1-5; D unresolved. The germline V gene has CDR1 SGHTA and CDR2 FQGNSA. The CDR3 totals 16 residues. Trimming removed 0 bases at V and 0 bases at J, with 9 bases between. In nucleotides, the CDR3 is TGTGCCAGCAGCTTAGCGAGGACCTATAGCAATCAGCCCCAGCATTTT. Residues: CASSLARTYSNQPQHF.

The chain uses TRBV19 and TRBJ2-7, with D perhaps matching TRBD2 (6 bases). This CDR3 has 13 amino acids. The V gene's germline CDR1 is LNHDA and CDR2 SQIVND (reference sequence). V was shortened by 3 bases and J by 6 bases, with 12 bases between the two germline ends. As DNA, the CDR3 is TGTGCCAGTAGTATGTTTGGAGGGTCCGAGCAGTACTTC. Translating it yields CASSMFGGSEQYF.

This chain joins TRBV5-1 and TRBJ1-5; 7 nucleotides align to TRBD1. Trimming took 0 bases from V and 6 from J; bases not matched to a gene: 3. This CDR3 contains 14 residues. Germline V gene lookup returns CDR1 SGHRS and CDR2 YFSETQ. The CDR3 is CASSLVAGGQPQHF. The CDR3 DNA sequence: TGCGCCAGCAGCTTGGTCGCAGGGGGTCAGCCCCAGCATTTT.

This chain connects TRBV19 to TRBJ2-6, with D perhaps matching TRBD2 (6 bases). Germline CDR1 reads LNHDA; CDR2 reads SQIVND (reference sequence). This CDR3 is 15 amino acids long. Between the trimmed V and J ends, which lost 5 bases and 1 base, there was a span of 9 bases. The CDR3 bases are TGTGCCAGTAGTTGGAGGGAGTCTGGGGCCAACGTCCTGACTTTC. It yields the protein CASSWRESGANVLTF.

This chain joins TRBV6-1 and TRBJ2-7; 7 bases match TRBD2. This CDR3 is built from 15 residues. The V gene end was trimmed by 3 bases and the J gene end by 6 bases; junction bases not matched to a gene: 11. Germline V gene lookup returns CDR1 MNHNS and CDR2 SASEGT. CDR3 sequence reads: CASSDIGAGAGEQYF. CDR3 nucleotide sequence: TGTGCCAGCAGTGATATTGGGGCGGGAGCAGGCGAGCAGTACTTC.

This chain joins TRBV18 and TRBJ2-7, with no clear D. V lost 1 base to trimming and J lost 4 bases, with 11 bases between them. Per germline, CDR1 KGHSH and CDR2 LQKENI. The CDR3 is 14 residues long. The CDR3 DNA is TGTGCCAGCTCACCACGTAGTAAAGGGTACGAGCAGTACTTC. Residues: CASSPRSKGYEQYF.

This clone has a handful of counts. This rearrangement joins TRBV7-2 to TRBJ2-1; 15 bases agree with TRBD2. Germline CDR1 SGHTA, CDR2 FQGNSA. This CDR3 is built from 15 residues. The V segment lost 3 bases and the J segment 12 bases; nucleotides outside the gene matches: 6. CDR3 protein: CASSFGLAGGRGQFF. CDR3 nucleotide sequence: TGTGCCAGCAGCTTCGGACTAGCGGGAGGGCGGGGGCAGTTCTTC.

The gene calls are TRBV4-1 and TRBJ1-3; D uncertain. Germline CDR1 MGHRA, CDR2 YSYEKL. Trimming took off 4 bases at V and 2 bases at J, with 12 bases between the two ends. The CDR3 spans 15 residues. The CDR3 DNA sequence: TGCGCCAGCAGCCTAGTTGGATGGGCTGGAAACACCATATATTTT. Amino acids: CASSLVGWAGNTIYF.

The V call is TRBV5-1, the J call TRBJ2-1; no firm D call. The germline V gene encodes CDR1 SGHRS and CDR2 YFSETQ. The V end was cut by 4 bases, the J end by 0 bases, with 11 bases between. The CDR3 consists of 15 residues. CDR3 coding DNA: TGCGCCAGCAGCCAATACGGCAGCTCCTACAATGAGCAGTTCTTC. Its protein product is CASSQYGSSYNEQFF.

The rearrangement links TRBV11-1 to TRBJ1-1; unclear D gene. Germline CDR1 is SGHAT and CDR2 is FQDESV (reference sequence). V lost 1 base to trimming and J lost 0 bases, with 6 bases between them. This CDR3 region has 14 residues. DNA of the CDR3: TGTGCCAGCAGCTTAGGCAGCATGAACACTGAAGCTTTCTTT. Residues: CASSLGSMNTEAFF.

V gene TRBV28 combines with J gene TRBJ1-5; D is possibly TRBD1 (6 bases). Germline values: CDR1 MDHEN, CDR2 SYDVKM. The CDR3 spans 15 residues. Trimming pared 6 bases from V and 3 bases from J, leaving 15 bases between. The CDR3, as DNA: TGTGCCAGCAGGGGGGCGAAGGGCGTCAATCAGCCCCAGCATTTT. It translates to CASRGAKGVNQPQHF.

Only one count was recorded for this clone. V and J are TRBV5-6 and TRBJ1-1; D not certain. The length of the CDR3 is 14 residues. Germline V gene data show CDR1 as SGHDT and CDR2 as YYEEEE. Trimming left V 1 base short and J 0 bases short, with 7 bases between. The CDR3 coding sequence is TGTGCCAGCAGCTTGCGGGTTTTGAACACTGAAGCTTTCTTT. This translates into CASSLRVLNTEAFF. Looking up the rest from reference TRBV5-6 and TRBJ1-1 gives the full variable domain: DAGVTQSPTHLIKTRGQQVTLRCSPKSGHDTVSWYQQALGQGPQFIFQYYEEEERQRGNFPDRFSGHQFPNYSSELNVNALLLGDSALYLCASSLRVLNTEAFFGQGTRLTVV.

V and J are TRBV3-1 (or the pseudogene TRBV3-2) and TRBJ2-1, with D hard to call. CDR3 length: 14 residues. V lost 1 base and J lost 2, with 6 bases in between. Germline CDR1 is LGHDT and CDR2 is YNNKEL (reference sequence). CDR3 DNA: TGTGCCAGCAGCCAAGGTGGGACCTACAATGAGCAGTTCTTC. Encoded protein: CASSQGGTYNEQFF.

The DNA of the CDR3 is TGTGCCAGCAGCCAAGTGGCAGGGGGCTTTTCACCCCTCCACTTT. This encodes CASSQVAGGFSPLHF. The chain is built from TRBV14 and TRBJ1-6; 8 bases fit TRBD1. V shed 1 base, J shed 9 bases, and the junction held 5 bases outside the gene matches. Germline V gene sequence: CDR1 SGHDN, CDR2 FVKESK. This CDR3 contains 15 residues.

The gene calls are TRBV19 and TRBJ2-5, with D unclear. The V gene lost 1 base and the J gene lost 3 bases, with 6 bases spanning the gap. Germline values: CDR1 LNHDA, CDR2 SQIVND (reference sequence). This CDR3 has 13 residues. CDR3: CASSIGAEETQYF. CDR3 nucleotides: TGTGCCAGTAGTATAGGGGCTGAAGAGACCCAGTACTTC.

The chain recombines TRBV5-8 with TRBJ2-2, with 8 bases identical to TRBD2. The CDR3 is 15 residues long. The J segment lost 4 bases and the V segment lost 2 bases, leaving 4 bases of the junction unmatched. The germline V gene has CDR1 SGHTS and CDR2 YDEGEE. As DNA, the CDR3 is TGTGCCAGCAGCTTACACCTAGCGGGCACCGGGGAGCTGTTTTTT. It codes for CASSLHLAGTGELFF. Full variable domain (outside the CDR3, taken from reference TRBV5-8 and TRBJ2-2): EAGVTQSPTHLIKTRGQQATLRCSPISGHTSVYWYQQALGLGLQFLLWYDEGEERNRGNFPPRFSGRQFPNYSSELNVNALELEDSALYLCASSLHLAGTGELFFGEGSRLTVL.

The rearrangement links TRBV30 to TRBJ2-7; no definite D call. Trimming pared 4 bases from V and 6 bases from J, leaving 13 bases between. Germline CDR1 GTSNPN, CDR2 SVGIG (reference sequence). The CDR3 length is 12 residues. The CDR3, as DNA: TGTGCCTGGACTCACACTGAGTTCGAGCAGTACTTC. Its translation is CAWTHTEFEQYF. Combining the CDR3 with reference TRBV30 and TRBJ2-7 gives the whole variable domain SQTIHQWPATLVQPVGSPLSLECTVEGTSNPNLYWYRQAAGRGLQLLFYSVGIGQISSEVPQNLSASRPQDRQFILSSKKLLLSDSGFYLCAWTHTEFEQYFGPGTRLTVT.

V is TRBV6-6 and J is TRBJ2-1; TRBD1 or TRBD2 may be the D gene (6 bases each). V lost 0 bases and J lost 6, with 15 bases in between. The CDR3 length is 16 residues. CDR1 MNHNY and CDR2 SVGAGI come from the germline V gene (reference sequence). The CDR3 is CASSYSGKGGGNEQFF. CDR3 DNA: TGTGCCAGCAGTTACTCGGGCAAGGGGGGCGGCAATGAGCAGTTCTTC.